This TCR beta chain was sequenced for a study of shared clonotypes between healthy human individuals. Background on the study: Donor ages ranged 18 to 49 years: a couple of women, a few men.

Study outcomes and limitations: Non-shared clonotypes were found to have lower generation probabilities than the clonotypes that were shared by all four of the sorted-subset donors.

Per germline, CDR1 SGHTA and CDR2 FQGTGA. V lost 6 bases and J 6 bases, leaving 13 bases between the germline ends. This CDR3 comprises 13 residues. TCRdb's table, derived via immunoSEQ multiplex PCR, lists solely in-frame clones and lacks some. The table lists some 1.5 million clones, roughly 96% of them singletons, with about 1% in the top ten. Regarding this clone: Its cognate antigen is unknown.

Both subsets, CD45RA+ naive and CD45RA-negative memory, were split from the CD4+ cells. This TCR was recovered from a man aged 25 to 45 in good health. J is TRBJ2-3 and V is TRBV7-3; no clear D gene. Sequences were obtained from naive CD4+ T cells sorted from blood. The subset is: CD45RA+ positively selected. CDR3 loop: CASSQNRGDTQYF. The DNA for the CDR3 is TGTGCCAGCAGTCAAAACAGAGGTGATACGCAGTATTTT.